This T cell receptor beta chain emerged from a study of T cells in Graves' hyperthyroidism and ophthalmopathy (dated by TCRdb to about 2019). As for the study more broadly: Peripheral blood samples were taken at the time of initial diagnosis, prior to any treatment. The study also compared thyroid tissue and blood T-cell repertoires from several Graves' hyperthyroidism patients. Prospective prediction of ophthalmopathy was tested in an independent validation cohort consisting of some 19 hyperthyroidism patients and around 17 patients who later progressed to ophthalmopathy. The 100 or so discovery patients were divided at random into training and test sets in a 7:3 ratio. According to the paper, TCR Vbeta CDR3 sequencing was carried out on approximately 140 peripheral blood samples, which came from under 50 ophthalmopathy, 75 or so hyperthyroidism and roughly 17 progressor patients. Following sampling, methimazole starting at 30 mg daily was given to hyperthyroidism patients, and high-dose intravenous methylprednisolone was given to ophthalmopathy patients. A discovery cohort of roughly 100 patients, approximately 45 with Graves' ophthalmopathy and about 58 with stable Graves' hyperthyroidism, was used to find distinguishing TCR V-J signatures. Paper-wide results and their limitations: No statistical method was used to fix the sample size in advance, and group allocation was not hidden from the investigators. In cross-validation, a model built on a 13 V-J signature told ophthalmopathy apart from stable hyperthyroidism with less than 90% sensitivity and about 81% specificity, and in testing the same model reached 80%/75%. During validation, the model predicted progression to ophthalmopathy a median of about 5.9 months ahead of onset, with 70.59% sensitivity and around 72% specificity. Most expanded thyroid clonotypes (frequency above 0.001) were also detected in blood, a finding suggesting that blood repertoires may reflect thyroid immune responses.

Comment on this clonotype: No cognate antigen has been identified for it. Base qualities are missing; no much larger clone stands one base away.

Between the V and J ends, shortened by 2 bases and 3 bases respectively, the junction contains 9 bases. The CDR3 has 13 amino acids, counting the end cysteine and phenylalanine. Kept here is only the CDR3 DNA, which spans 39 bases and is read in frame from base 1. Taken from the germline V gene (reference sequence), the CDR1 and CDR2 loops are SGHNT and YYREEE. Amplification of TCR beta CDR3 regions was carried out from RNA transcripts. A first-round RT-PCR of the TCR CDR3 used the HTBI primer set with the Qiagen OneStep RT-PCR kit. Libraries were constructed in a second round of multiplex PCR, after which size selection and purification were carried out. Libraries were sequenced paired-end with 100 bp reads on an Illumina HiSeq2000. The published analysis was carried out like this. Raw data were processed with SOAPnuke, discarding reads with adapters, uncalled bases, mean Phred below 15, or no exact constant-primer or identifier match. High-quality paired reads were merged with COPE v1.2.5, and unique nucleotide sequences were defined as clonotypes. MiTCR v1.1 was used to align clonotypes to the IMGT TRBV, TRBD and TRBJ reference segments. The analysis included only V-J combinations with a frequency above 0.0001, which together covered 99% to 99.2% of the repertoires. A TCS score was defined as the ratio between F50 (clonal expansion) and ExV (chaos), using BLOSUM62-based TCRdist between CDR3 peptides within each V-J. Welch's t-statistics and random forest reduced roughly 540 V-J features to 13, which were used in a naive Bayes classifier (R e1071). In-frame beta chains were kept once TCRdb had trimmed the public reads at Q25 with fastp and called clones with MiXCR. Records with the same CDR3 protein are collapsed into one entry carrying the most frequent genes and DNA. These V and J calls originate from TCRdb's pipeline instead of the authors' own analysis. For this sample there are hundreds of thousands of distinct CDR3 sequences; 15% to 18% appear just once. The top ten clones comprise roughly 7.7% of the sample.

Stable Graves' hyperthyroidism was defined as the absence of progression to ophthalmopathy over 18 months of follow-up. The hyperthyroidism patients were between 18 and 65 years old and newly diagnosed, with a disease duration of less than 2 months. The study excluded patients with uncontrolled infections, other autoimmune diseases, pregnancy or lactation. Diagnoses relied on clinical symptoms, serum thyroxine and TRAb, thyroid ultrasound and orbital computed tomography. PBMCs were separated from under 12 ml of fresh peripheral blood using Ficoll-Paque density gradient centrifugation. Total RNA was extracted with Trizol reagent, and quality was checked on an Agilent 2100 Bioanalyzer.

The sequenced sample was blood. The receptor was derived from a woman aged 18-29 years with Graves' hyperthyroidism. The sequence is built from TRBV5-4 and TRBJ2-7, with the D gene too uncertain to name. The nucleotide sequence reads as follows: TGTGCCAGCAGCTTCGCCGAAAACTACGAGCAGTACTTC. This encodes CASSFAENYEQYF.